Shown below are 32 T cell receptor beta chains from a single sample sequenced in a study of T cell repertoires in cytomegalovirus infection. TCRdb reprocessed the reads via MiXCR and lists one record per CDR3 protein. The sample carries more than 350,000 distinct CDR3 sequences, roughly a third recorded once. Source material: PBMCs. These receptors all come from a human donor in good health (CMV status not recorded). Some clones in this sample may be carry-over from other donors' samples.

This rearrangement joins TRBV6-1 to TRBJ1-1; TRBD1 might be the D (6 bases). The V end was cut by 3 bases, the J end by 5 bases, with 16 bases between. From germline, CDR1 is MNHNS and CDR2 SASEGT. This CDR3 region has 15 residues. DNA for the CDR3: TGTGCCAGCAGTGATTGGGGGGGGGCGACGACTGAAGCTTTCTTT. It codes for CASSDWGGATTEAFF.

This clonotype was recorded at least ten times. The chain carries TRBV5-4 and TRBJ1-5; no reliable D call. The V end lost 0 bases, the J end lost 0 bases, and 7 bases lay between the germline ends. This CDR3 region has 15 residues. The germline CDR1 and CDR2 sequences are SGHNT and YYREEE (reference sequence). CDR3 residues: CASSLAGDSNQPQHF. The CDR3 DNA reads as TGTGCCAGCAGCTTGGCGGGAGATAGCAATCAGCCCCAGCATTTT.

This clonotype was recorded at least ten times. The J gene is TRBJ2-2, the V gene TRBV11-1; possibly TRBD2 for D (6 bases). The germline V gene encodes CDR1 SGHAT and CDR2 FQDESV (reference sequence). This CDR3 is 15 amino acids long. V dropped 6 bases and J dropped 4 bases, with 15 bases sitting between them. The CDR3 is CASSGITEGTGELFF. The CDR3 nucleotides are TGTGCCAGCAGTGGTATAACGGAGGGCACCGGGGAGCTGTTTTTT.

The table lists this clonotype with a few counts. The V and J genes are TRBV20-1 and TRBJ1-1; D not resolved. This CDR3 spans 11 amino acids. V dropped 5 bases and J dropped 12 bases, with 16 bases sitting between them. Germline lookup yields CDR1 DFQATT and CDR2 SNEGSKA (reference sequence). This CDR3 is CSAGYDGQTFF. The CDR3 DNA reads TGCAGTGCTGGATATGATGGGCAAACTTTCTTT.

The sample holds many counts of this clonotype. The CDR3 reads CASSNEGRREYGYTF. CDR3 in DNA: TGTGCCAGCAGCAACGAGGGGAGGCGGGAGTATGGCTACACCTTC. This chain joins TRBV7-6 and TRBJ1-2, with a possible D match to TRBD1 (5 bases). In germline, CDR1 is SGHVS, CDR2 FNYEAQ. V was cut by 5 bases and J by 5 bases, with 18 bases left in between. The CDR3 is made up of 15 amino acids.

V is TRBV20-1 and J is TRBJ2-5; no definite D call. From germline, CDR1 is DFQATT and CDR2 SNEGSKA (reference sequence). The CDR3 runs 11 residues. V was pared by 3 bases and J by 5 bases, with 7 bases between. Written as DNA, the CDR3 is TGCAGTGCTAGGCAGGTTGAGACCCAGTACTTC. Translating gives CSARQVETQYF.

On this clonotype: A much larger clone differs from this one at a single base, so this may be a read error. CDR3 DNA: TGTGACAGCAGCCCACTAGCGGGGGCCCGCCACGAGCAGTACTTC. Protein sequence: CDSSPLAGARHEQYF. The chain uses TRBV7-2 and TRBJ2-7, with 11 bases lining up with TRBD2. Germline V lookup: CDR1 SGHTA, CDR2 FQGNSA. The CDR3 is 15 residues long.

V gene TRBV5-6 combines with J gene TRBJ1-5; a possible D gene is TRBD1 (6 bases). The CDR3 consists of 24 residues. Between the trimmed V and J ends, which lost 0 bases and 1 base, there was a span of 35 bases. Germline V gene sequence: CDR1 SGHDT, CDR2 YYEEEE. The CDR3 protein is CASSLEAAGHPNSYLGLSNQPQHF. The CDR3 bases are TGTGCCAGCAGCTTGGAGGCCGCGGGACACCCAAATTCCTACCTGGGTTTAAGCAATCAGCCCCAGCATTTT.

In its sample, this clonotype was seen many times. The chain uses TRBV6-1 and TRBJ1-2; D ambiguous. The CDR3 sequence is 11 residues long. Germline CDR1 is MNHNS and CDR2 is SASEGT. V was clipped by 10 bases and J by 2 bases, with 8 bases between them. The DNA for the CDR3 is TGTGCCATCCCGGCCAACTATGGCTACACCTTC. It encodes CAIPANYGYTF.

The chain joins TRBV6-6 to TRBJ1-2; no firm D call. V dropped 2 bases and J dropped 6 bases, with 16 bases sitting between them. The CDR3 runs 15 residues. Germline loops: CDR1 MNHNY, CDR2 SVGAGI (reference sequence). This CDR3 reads CASSYTEPPDDGYTF. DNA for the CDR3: TGTGCCAGCAGTTACACAGAGCCACCAGACGATGGCTACACCTTC.

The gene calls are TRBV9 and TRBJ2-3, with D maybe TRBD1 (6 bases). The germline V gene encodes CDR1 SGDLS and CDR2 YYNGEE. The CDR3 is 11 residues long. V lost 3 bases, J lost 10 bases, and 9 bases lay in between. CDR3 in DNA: TGTGCCAGCAGCGGTGAGGGGGCGCAGTATTTT. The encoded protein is CASSGEGAQYF.

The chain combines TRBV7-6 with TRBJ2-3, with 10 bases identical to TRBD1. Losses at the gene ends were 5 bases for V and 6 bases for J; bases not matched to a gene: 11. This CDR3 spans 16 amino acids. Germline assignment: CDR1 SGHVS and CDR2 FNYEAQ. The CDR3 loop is CASSDGTGEVLDTQYF. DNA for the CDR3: TGTGCCAGCAGCGACGGGACAGGGGAGGTTTTGGATACGCAGTATTTT.

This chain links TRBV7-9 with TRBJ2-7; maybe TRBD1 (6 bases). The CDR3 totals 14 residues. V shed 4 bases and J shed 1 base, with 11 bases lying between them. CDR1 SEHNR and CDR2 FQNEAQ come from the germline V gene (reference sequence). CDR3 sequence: CASSSRQDSYEQYF. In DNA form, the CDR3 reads TGTGCCAGCAGCTCCCGACAGGATTCCTACGAGCAGTACTTC.

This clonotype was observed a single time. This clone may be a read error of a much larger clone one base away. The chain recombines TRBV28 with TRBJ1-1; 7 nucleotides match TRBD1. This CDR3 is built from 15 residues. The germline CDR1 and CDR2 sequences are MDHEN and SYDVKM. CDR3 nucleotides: TGTGACAGCCCCCCGGCCAGGGGGAGGAACACTGAAGCTTTCTTT. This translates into CDSPPARGRNTEAFF.

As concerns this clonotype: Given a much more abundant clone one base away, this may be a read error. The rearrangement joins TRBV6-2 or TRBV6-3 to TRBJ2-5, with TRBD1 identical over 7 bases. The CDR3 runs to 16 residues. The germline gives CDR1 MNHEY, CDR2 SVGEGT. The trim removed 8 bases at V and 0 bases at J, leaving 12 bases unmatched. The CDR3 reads CASEGTEDRDQETQYF. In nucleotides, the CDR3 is TGTGCCAGCGAGGGGACCGAAGACAGGGACCAAGAGACCCAGTACTTC.

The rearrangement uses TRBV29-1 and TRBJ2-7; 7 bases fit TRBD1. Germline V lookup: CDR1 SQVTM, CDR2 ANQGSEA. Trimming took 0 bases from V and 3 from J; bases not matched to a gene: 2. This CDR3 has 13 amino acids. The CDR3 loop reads CSVEDPGGYEQYF. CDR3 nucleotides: TGCAGCGTTGAAGATCCAGGGGGCTACGAGCAGTACTTC.

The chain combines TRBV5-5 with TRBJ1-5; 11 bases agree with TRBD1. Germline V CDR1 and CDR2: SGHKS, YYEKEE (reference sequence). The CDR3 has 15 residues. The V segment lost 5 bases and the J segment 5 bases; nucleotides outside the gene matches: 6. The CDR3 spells CASRPDRGLDQPQHF. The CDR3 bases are TGTGCCAGCAGGCCGGACAGGGGGCTCGATCAGCCCCAGCATTTT. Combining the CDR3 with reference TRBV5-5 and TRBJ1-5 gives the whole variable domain DAGVTQSPTHLIKTRGQQVTLRCSPISGHKSVSWYQQVLGQGPQFIFQYYEKEERGRGNFPDRFSARQFPNYSSELNVNALLLGDSALYLCASRPDRGLDQPQHFGDGTRLSIL.

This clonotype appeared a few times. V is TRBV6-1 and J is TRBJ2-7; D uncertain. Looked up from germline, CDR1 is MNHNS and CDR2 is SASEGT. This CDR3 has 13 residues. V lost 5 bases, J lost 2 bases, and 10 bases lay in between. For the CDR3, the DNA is TGTGCCAGCAGTTTTGACGGAGCCTACGAGCAGTACTTC. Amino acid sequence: CASSFDGAYEQYF.

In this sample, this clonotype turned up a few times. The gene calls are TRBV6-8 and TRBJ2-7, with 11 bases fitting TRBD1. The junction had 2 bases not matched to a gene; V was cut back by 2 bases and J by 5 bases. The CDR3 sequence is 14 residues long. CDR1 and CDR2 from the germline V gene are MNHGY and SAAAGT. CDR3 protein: CASSYRDRGNEQYF. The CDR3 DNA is TGTGCCAGCAGTTACAGGGACAGGGGGAACGAGCAGTACTTC.

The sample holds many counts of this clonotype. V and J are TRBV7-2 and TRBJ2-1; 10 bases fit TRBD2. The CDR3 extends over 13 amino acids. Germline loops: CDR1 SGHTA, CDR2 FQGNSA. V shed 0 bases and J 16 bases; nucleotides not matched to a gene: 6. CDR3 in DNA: TGTGCCAGCAGCTTAGCGGCAGCGGGGGGGCTATTCTTC. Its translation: CASSLAAAGGLFF.

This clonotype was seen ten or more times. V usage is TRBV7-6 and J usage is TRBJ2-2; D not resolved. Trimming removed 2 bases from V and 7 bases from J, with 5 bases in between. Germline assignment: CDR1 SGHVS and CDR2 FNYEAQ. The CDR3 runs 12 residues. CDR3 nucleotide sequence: TGTGCCAGCAGCTTAACGGTCGGGGAGCTGTTTTTT. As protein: CASSLTVGELFF.

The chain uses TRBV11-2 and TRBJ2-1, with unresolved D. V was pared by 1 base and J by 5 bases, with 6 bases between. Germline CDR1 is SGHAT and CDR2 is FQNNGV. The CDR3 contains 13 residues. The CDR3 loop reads CASSLVRHNEQFF. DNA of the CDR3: TGTGCCAGCAGCTTAGTTAGACACAATGAGCAGTTCTTC.

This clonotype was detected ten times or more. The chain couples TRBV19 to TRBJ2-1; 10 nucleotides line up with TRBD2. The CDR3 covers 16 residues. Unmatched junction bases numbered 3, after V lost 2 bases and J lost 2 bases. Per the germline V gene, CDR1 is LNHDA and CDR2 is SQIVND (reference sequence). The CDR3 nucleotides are TGTGCCAGTAGTATATCTAGCGGGGGCCCCTACAATGAGCAGTTCTTC. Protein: CASSISSGGPYNEQFF.

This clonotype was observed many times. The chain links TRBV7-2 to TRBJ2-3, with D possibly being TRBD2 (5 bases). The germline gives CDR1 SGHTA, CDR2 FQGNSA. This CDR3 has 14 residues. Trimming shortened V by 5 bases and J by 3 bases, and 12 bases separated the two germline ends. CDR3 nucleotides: TGTGCCAGCAGCCCTGGATCGGGGACAGATACGCAGTATTTT. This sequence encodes CASSPGSGTDTQYF.

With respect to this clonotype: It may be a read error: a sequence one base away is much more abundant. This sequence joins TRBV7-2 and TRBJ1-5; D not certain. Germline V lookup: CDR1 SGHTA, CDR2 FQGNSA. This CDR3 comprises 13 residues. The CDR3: CPSSSYSNQPQHF. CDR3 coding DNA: TGTCCCAGCAGCTCATATAGCAATCAGCCCCAGCATTTT.

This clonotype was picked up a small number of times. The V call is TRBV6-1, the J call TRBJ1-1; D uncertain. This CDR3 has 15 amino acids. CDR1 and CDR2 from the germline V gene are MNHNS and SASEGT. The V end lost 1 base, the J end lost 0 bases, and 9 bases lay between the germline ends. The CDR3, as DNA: TGTGCCAGCAGTGAAGGCAGAGTCATGAACACTGAAGCTTTCTTT. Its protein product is CASSEGRVMNTEAFF.

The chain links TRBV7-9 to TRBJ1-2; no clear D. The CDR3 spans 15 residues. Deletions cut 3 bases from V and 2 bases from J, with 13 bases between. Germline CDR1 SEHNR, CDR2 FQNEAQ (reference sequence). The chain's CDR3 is CASSFPIPLNYGYTF. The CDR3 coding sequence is TGTGCCAGCAGCTTCCCTATCCCTCTCAACTATGGCTACACCTTC.

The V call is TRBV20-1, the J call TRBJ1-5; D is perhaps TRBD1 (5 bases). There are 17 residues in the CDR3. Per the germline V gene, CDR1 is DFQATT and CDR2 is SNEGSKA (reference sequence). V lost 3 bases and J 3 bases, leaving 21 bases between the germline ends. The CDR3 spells CSASGFRGVKNNQPQHF. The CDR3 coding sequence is TGCAGTGCTAGCGGATTCCGGGGGGTAAAAAACAATCAGCCCCAGCATTTT.

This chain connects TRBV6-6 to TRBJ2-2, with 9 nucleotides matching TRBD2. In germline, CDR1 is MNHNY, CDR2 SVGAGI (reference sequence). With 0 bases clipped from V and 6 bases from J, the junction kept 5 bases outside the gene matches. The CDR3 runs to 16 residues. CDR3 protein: CASSYSAGGQSGELFF. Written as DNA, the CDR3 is TGTGCCAGCAGTTACTCGGCGGGGGGGCAGTCCGGGGAGCTGTTTTTT.

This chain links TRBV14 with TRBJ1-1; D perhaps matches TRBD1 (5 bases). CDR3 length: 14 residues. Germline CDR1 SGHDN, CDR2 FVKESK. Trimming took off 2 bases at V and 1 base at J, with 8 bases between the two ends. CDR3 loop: CASSQITGNTEAFF. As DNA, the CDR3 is TGTGCCAGCAGCCAAATAACAGGGAACACTGAAGCTTTCTTT.

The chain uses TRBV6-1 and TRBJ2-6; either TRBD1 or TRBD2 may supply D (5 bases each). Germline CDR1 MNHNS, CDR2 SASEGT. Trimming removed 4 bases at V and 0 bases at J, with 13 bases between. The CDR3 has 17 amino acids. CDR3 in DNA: TGTGCCAGCAGTGGGGGACGTGTTTCCTCTGGGGCCAACGTCCTGACTTTC. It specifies CASSGGRVSSGANVLTF.

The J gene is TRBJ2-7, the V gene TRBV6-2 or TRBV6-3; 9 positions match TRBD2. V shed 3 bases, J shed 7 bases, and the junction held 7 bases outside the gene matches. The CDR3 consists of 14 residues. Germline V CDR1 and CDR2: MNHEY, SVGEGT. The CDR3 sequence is CASSYPGLASEQYF. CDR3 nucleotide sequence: TGTGCCAGCAGTTATCCGGGACTAGCATCAGAGCAGTACTTC.